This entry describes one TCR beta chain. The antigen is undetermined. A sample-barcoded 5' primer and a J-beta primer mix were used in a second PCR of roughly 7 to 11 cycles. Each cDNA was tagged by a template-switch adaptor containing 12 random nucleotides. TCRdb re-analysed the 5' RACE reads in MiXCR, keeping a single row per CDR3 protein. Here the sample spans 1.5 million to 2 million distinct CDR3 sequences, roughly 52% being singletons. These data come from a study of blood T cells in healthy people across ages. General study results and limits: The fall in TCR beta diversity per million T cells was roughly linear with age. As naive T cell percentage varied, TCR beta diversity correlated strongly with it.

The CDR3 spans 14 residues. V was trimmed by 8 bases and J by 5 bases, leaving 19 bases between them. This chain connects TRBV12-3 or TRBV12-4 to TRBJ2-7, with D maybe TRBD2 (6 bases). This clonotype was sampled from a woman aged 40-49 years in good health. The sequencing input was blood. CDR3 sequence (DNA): TGTGCCAGCTCGGGTAGGCAGGGACTCCACGAGCAGTACTTC. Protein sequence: CASSGRQGLHEQYF.